Listed here is a single TCR beta chain. The V and J ends lost 6 bases and 7 bases respectively, with 16 bases between them. Germline CDR1 reads MNHEY; CDR2 reads SVGAGI. The CDR3 totals 14 residues. These data originate in a study of blood T cell repertoires in COVID-19. Original handling: Reference gene primer amplification gave nucleated cell count estimates. Produced via immunoSEQ multiplex PCR; TCRdb's table is partial and in-frame only. D and trimming were read from the DNA, whereas the V and J calls and clone size are those reported in that table. The sample gives about 100,000 clones, approximately 92% of which show up once; more than 5% is in the top ten.

This receptor was identified in a man between 65 and 85 years old with acute or convalescent COVID-19. Sequencing used peripheral blood. This chain links TRBV6-5 with TRBJ2-1; tentatively, D is TRBD2 (5 bases). In nucleotides, the CDR3 is TGTGCCAGCAGCTGGGCCGAGGGAGAGAATGAGCAGTTCTTC. This translates into CASSWAEGENEQFF.